This T cell receptor beta chain was documented in a study of OX40 agonist ivuxolimab in advanced cancers. The method was immunoSEQ multiplex PCR; TCRdb's version includes in-frame clones alone and lacks a portion of them. This table holds approximately 70,000 clones, about 85% found once. Notes on this clone: As yet, its antigen is unknown.

This CDR3 spans 14 amino acids. Trimming took 4 bases from V and 0 from J, leaving 9 bases between them. The V gene's germline CDR1 is MNHEY and CDR2 SVGAGI. Study results and caveats: With doses of 0.1 to 3.0 mg/kg, CD4+ and CD8+ blood T cells had undergone clonal expansion by week 6.

The specimen was CD4+ or CD8+ T cells sorted from blood, collected in a trial of the OX40 agonist ivuxolimab. The source of this sequence is an adult with an advanced solid tumor such as melanoma, head and neck, liver or kidney cancer. The V gene is TRBV6-5, the J gene TRBJ1-2; no reliable D call. For the CDR3, the DNA is TGTGCCAGCAGTTCCGGACCCTCTAACTATGGCTACACCTTC. Translation gives CASSSGPSNYGYTF.